This T cell receptor (beta chain) was sequenced for a study of OX40 agonist ivuxolimab in advanced cancers. Study information: With ivuxolimab, an agonistic anti-OX40 (CD134) antibody, patients were treated. Treatment received earlier with anti-PD-1, anti-PD-L1 or anti-CTLA-4 agents was allowed, and more than 35% had some. Broader study findings: Among patients with partial responses at 0.1-3.0 mg/kg, clonal expansion was among the lowest.

If patients had autoimmune disease history or systemic immunosuppression, they were excluded. Germline V gives CDR1 SGHVS, CDR2 FNYEAQ. The J segment lost 2 bases and the V segment lost 5 bases, leaving 6 bases of the junction unmatched. CDR3 length equals 16 residues. The protocol was immunoSEQ multiplex PCR, while the TCRdb copy is restricted to in-frame clones and leaves out a portion. The sample carries around 32,000 clones, about nine tenths recorded once. Turning to this clone: Its antigen is still unknown.

The V and J genes are TRBV7-6 and TRBJ1-3, with 10 bases aligning to TRBD1. The sequence derives from an adult with an advanced solid tumor such as melanoma, head and neck, liver or kidney cancer. Source: CD4+ or CD8+ T cells sorted from blood, taken in a trial of the OX40 agonist ivuxolimab. In DNA form, the CDR3 reads TGTGCCAGCAGCCGCTGGGGACAGGGGACTGGAAACACCATATATTTT. This sequence encodes CASSRWGQGTGNTIYF.